Below, 29 T cell receptor beta chains from the same sample are listed, as sequenced in a study of CXCR3-negative and CXCR3-positive naive CD8 T cells. Through 5' RACE with UMI labels, the TRB cDNA libraries were prepared. TCRdb re-called the 5' RACE reads and shows each CDR3 protein once, DNA omitted. The sample includes about 130,000 distinct CDR3 sequences. The sample taken for sequencing was naive CXCR3- CD8+ T cells from blood. Regarding subset: CD45RO-CCR7+CD27+CD95- naive CD8+ T cells lacking CXCR3 (TNR3-). The receptors originated from a human donor in good health. Some clones in this sample may be carry-over from other donors' samples.

The rearrangement links TRBV12-3 or TRBV12-4 to TRBJ1-5; there is no DNA to check the TCRdb D call of TRBD1. This CDR3 comprises 15 residues. CDR3 loop: CASRDRDRVHQPQHF.

The chain recombines TRBV10-3 with TRBJ2-7; no DNA is available, so the TRBD1 call from TCRdb remains unchecked. Germline assignment: CDR1 ENHRY and CDR2 SYGVKD. The CDR3 has 13 amino acids. The CDR3 here is CATTDRGGYEQYF.

The gene calls are TRBV12-3 or TRBV12-4 and TRBJ2-7; TCRdb returns TRBD2, unconfirmable since there is no DNA. This CDR3 spans 16 amino acids. The CDR3 reads CASSPPVLAGAYEQYF.

V gene TRBV3-1 combines with J gene TRBJ2-5; there is no DNA to check the TCRdb D call of TRBD2. The CDR3 spans 16 residues. The germline gives CDR1 LGHDT, CDR2 YNNKEL (reference sequence). CDR3 protein: CASSQETLRGRETQYF.

The rearrangement joins TRBV27 to TRBJ2-1; TCRdb selects TRBD2, and the lack of DNA leaves this call unchecked. The CDR3 is 16 residues long. CDR1 MNHEY and CDR2 SMNVEV come from the germline V gene (reference sequence). CDR3 protein: CASSLRGLAGIYEQFF.

The chain couples TRBV5-4 to TRBJ2-3; the TRBD2 assignment by TCRdb is unverifiable without DNA. CDR1 and CDR2 from the germline V gene are SGHNT and YYREEE (reference sequence). This CDR3 region has 16 residues. The CDR3 here is CASKGGIGTLTDTQYF.

The chain recombines TRBV28 with TRBJ2-4; TCRdb's assignment of TRBD1 cannot be checked, as there is no DNA. CDR3 size: 14 residues. CDR1 and CDR2 (germline): MDHEN, SYDVKM. CDR3: CASSLRTGGNIQYF.

The rearrangement uses TRBV20-1 and TRBJ2-7. The CDR3 runs to 15 residues. The germline V gene encodes CDR1 DFQATT and CDR2 SNEGSKA (reference sequence). The CDR3 loop is CSARDLAGDLYEQYF.

This chain connects TRBV5-6 to TRBJ2-5; TCRdb selects TRBD2, and the lack of DNA leaves this call unchecked. The CDR3 is 16 residues long. The germline gives CDR1 SGHDT, CDR2 YYEEEE. CDR3 protein: CASSFKAGGHQETQYF.

The V gene is TRBV29-1, the J gene TRBJ2-2; TCRdb calls TRBD2, which cannot be checked without DNA. The CDR3 sequence is 15 residues long. The germline V gene encodes CDR1 SQVTM and CDR2 ANQGSEA. CDR3 loop: CSVVEAYTNTGELFF.

The genes are TRBV25-1 and TRBJ1-5; absent DNA, TCRdb's TRBD1 call cannot be checked. Germline V gene sequence: CDR1 MGHDK, CDR2 SYGVNS. The CDR3 length is 19 residues. CDR3 loop: CASSGKTGPGVYSNQPQHF.

V is TRBV29-1 and J is TRBJ2-1; TCRdb reports TRBD1, a call that lacks DNA to check it against. Germline V lookup: CDR1 SQVTM, CDR2 ANQGSEA. This CDR3 comprises 14 residues. The CDR3 here is CSVVLDRGSYEQFF.

The chain employs TRBV12-3 or TRBV12-4 and TRBJ1-2; without DNA, the TCRdb call of TRBD1 cannot be checked. This CDR3 comprises 15 residues. The CDR3 spells CASSLRTGADYGYTF.

The rearrangement joins TRBV2 to TRBJ1-4. The CDR3 length is 11 residues. Looked up from germline, CDR1 is SNHLY and CDR2 is FYNNEI. The CDR3 here is CASSDGEKLFF.

CDR3 amino acids: CASSFEGSGANVLTF. The rearrangement joins TRBV6-6 to TRBJ2-6; lacking DNA, the TRBD2 call made by TCRdb goes unchecked. CDR1 MNHNY and CDR2 SVGAGI come from the germline V gene (reference sequence). This CDR3 spans 15 amino acids.

The rearrangement links TRBV29-1 to TRBJ2-2; the TCRdb D gene call, TRBD1, has no DNA to confirm it. This CDR3 comprises 17 residues. Germline V gene data show CDR1 as SQVTM and CDR2 as ANQGSEA. The CDR3 sequence: CSVEVQGTLTNTGELFF.

The V and J genes are TRBV28 and TRBJ2-1; no DNA is available, so the TRBD2 call from TCRdb remains unchecked. Per germline, CDR1 MDHEN and CDR2 SYDVKM. This CDR3 has 15 amino acids. CDR3 region: CASSLGLARVNEQFF.

This chain uses TRBV29-1 with TRBJ1-2. The CDR3 spans 13 residues. CDR1 is SQVTM, CDR2 ANQGSEA, per germline. The CDR3 protein is CSVVSTAKSGYTF.

V gene TRBV25-1 combines with J gene TRBJ2-7; TCRdb calls TRBD2, which cannot be checked without DNA. This CDR3 has 14 residues. Germline CDR1 and CDR2: MGHDK and SYGVNS. CDR3 sequence reads: CASQPGLAGTEQYF.

The chain links TRBV7-9 to TRBJ2-4; the D call from TCRdb, TRBD1, cannot be confirmed without DNA. The CDR3 consists of 14 residues. Per the germline V gene, CDR1 is SEHNR and CDR2 is FQNEAQ (reference sequence). CDR3 sequence reads: CASSFTSGRGIQYF.

This sequence joins TRBV2 and TRBJ2-7. The germline V gene has CDR1 SNHLY and CDR2 FYNNEI. The CDR3 length is 12 residues. The CDR3 reads CAGQRSSYEQYF.

The V and J genes are TRBV27 and TRBJ2-7; TCRdb's D call, TRBD1, is unchecked because there is no DNA. The CDR3 length is 15 residues. In germline, CDR1 is MNHEY, CDR2 SMNVEV (reference sequence). CDR3 region: CASSLSTGVSYEQYF.

The rearrangement links TRBV29-1 to TRBJ2-7; TCRdb's D call of TRBD1 is untestable without DNA. The germline CDR1 and CDR2 sequences are SQVTM and ANQGSEA. This CDR3 has 16 amino acids. CDR3 in amino acids: CSGIIGPEIRPYEQYF.

CDR3: CASSHRTQGLSYGYTF. This chain connects TRBV4-1 to TRBJ1-2. This CDR3 is 16 amino acids long. Per the germline V gene, CDR1 is MGHRA and CDR2 is YSYEKL.

V and J are TRBV24-1 and TRBJ2-1; TCRdb outputs TRBD1, but without DNA this stays unchecked. CDR3 size: 15 residues. Germline V gives CDR1 KGHDR, CDR2 SFDVKD. The CDR3 reads CATSDLGTDNNEQFF.

This chain connects TRBV4-3 to TRBJ2-2; TCRdb gives TRBD2 as the D gene, but with no DNA this cannot be confirmed. Germline V lookup: CDR1 LGHNA, CDR2 YSLEER. The CDR3 has 17 amino acids. The CDR3 spells CASSQGLSGSYTGELFF.

The chain's CDR3 is CASSFGGNYGYTF. The V gene is TRBV27, the J gene TRBJ1-2. The germline V gene has CDR1 MNHEY and CDR2 SMNVEV (reference sequence). The CDR3 contains 13 residues.

The rearrangement links TRBV7-9 to TRBJ2-1; the D call from TCRdb, TRBD1, cannot be confirmed without DNA. The CDR3 runs 14 residues. Germline CDR1 SEHNR, CDR2 FQNEAQ (reference sequence). The chain's CDR3 is CASSLAGAGTEQFF.

V gene TRBV5-1 combines with J gene TRBJ2-7; there is no DNA to check the TCRdb D call of TRBD1. This CDR3 has 13 residues. Germline V gives CDR1 SGHRS, CDR2 YFSETQ. CDR3 region: CASSLAGGNEQYF. The whole variable domain, remainder taken from reference TRBV5-1 and TRBJ2-7, is KAGVTQTPRYLIKTRGQQVTLSCSPISGHRSVSWYQQTPGQGLQFLFEYFSETQRNKGNFPGRFSGRQFSNSRSEMNVSTLELGDSALYLCASSLAGGNEQYFGPGTRLTVT.